The clone carrying this TCR beta chain was seen more than once but under ten times. Its cognate antigen is unknown. These data are taken from a study of T cell responses to AZD1222 COVID-19 vaccine. Generated by immunoSEQ multiplex PCR, the TCRdb table keeps only in-frame clones and is missing some. Here the sample spans 70,000 to 90,000 clones, roughly 90% being singletons. Findings and caveats of the study: Nearly half of spike-specific TCRs reportedly target variant regions that are unmutated in the B.1.351 and B.1.1.7 variants.

The input for sequencing was peripheral blood, taken on day 0 of AZD1222 vaccination. This TCR was sampled from an adult in good health.

Here the CDR3 DNA reads TGCGCCAGCAGTCAGCGGACAGGGGCCACCGGGGAGCTGTTTTTT. This codes for CASSQRTGATGELFF. The chain uses TRBV5-1 and TRBJ2-2; 9 bases are a match to TRBD1. Losses at the gene ends were 5 bases for V and 4 bases for J; bases not matched to a gene: 6. The germline V gene encodes CDR1 SGHRS and CDR2 YFSETQ. The CDR3 runs to 15 residues.